This is a list of T cell receptor beta chains from one sample in a study of glioma-infiltrating T cells after dendritic cell vaccination. Some clones are missing from TCRdb's copy, which holds only in-frame ones; the method was immunoSEQ multiplex PCR. The repertoire includes approximately 85,000 clones, around 85% of them detected once, and around 8.5% sits in the top ten. Sequencing was performed on blood, taken after dendritic cell vaccination. The receptors stem from a human donor with glioblastoma. The CDR3 runs from the conserved cysteine through the conserved F or W. The D gene is left open where the match is weak. Not every row has a clone size; where given, it reads once, few, many or a size class.

cdr3_nt: TGTGCCAGCAGCGCCGGGACAGGGGGCTACAATGAGCAGTTCTTC
cdr3_aa: CASSAGTGGYNEQFF
d_call: TRBD1
clone_size: few
j_call: TRBJ2-1
v_call: TRBV7-9

cdr3_nt: TGTGCCAGCAGCTTAGTCCAGCGGGAGCACGAGCAGTACTTC
cdr3_aa: CASSLVQREHEQYF
d_call: TRBD2
clone_size: .
j_call: TRBJ2-7
v_call: TRBV11-2

cdr3_nt: TGTGCCAGCAGCTTGGAGCCGGGACAGCAGGATACGCAGTATTTT
cdr3_aa: CASSLEPGQQDTQYF
d_call: TRBD1
clone_size: .
j_call: TRBJ2-3
v_call: TRBV5-4

cdr3_nt: TGTGCCAGCCTCCCACTTGCAGGAGGAAACACTGAAGCTTTCTTT
cdr3_aa: CASLPLAGGNTEAFF
d_call: .
clone_size: .
j_call: TRBJ1-1
v_call: TRBV27

cdr3_nt: TGCAGTTCACAGCTTCAGGGGGAGAAGATCTTC
cdr3_aa: CSSQLQGEKIF
d_call: TRBD1
clone_size: few
j_call: TRBJ2-1
v_call: TRBV20-1

cdr3_nt: TGCGCCAGCAGCCAAGATACCCAGGGGGATACGCAGTATTTT
cdr3_aa: CASSQDTQGDTQYF
d_call: .
clone_size: once
j_call: TRBJ2-3
v_call: TRBV4-3

cdr3_nt: TGTGCCAGCAGCTTAGGATTGGGGAGTTCTTGGGAGTCCCAGCATTTT
cdr3_aa: CASSLGLGSSWESQHF
d_call: .
clone_size: .
j_call: TRBJ1-5
v_call: TRBV11-2

cdr3_nt: TGCAGCGTTGAACCCCGGACTAGCGAGAGTGGTAGCATTCAGTACTTC
cdr3_aa: CSVEPRTSESGSIQYF
d_call: TRBD2
clone_size: .
j_call: TRBJ2-4
v_call: TRBV29-1

cdr3_nt: TGTGCCAGCAGTTTACTTGGCTTCGAAGCTTTCTTT
cdr3_aa: CASSLLGFEAFF
d_call: .
clone_size: .
j_call: TRBJ1-1
v_call: TRBV28

cdr3_nt: TGTGCCAGCAGCCGGGACAAAAATTCTGGGGCCAACGTCCTGACTTTC
cdr3_aa: CASSRDKNSGANVLTF
d_call: .
clone_size: .
j_call: TRBJ2-6
v_call: TRBV7-2

cdr3_nt: TGTGCCAGTAGTATAGATCATAGCAATCAGCCCCAGCATTTT
cdr3_aa: CASSIDHSNQPQHF
d_call: .
clone_size: .
j_call: TRBJ1-5
v_call: TRBV19

cdr3_nt: TGTGCCAGCAGCCCGATGGGGGGAGCGGGAGTGTTGGATGAGCAGTTCTTC
cdr3_aa: CASSPMGGAGVLDEQFF
d_call: TRBD2
clone_size: .
j_call: TRBJ2-1
v_call: TRBV9

cdr3_nt: TGTGCCAGCAGCCTCGACAGGGACGGCGAGCAGTACTTC
cdr3_aa: CASSLDRDGEQYF
d_call: TRBD1
clone_size: .
j_call: TRBJ2-7
v_call: TRBV7-8

cdr3_nt: TGTGCCAGCAGCTTAGACCTGGGACAGAACACCGGGGAGCTGTTTTTT
cdr3_aa: CASSLDLGQNTGELFF
d_call: .
clone_size: .
j_call: TRBJ2-2
v_call: TRBV11-3

cdr3_nt: TGTGCCAGCAGTCACCCGGGACAGTCTTACAATGAGCAGTTCTTC
cdr3_aa: CASSHPGQSYNEQFF
d_call: TRBD1
clone_size: .
j_call: TRBJ2-1
v_call: TRBV2

cdr3_nt: TGTGCCAGCAGCTTAGTCGGGTACGAGCAGTACTTC
cdr3_aa: CASSLVGYEQYF
d_call: .
clone_size: .
j_call: TRBJ2-7
v_call: TRBV7-8

cdr3_nt: TGTGCCAGCAGCGTCGACTACGCCAGCTCCTACGAGCAGTACTTC
cdr3_aa: CASSVDYASSYEQYF
d_call: .
clone_size: .
j_call: TRBJ2-7
v_call: TRBV7-2

cdr3_nt: TGTGCCAGCAGATACCCGGGACAGGAATACAATGAGCAGTTCTTC
cdr3_aa: CASRYPGQEYNEQFF
d_call: TRBD1
clone_size: .
j_call: TRBJ2-1
v_call: TRBV5-4

cdr3_nt: TGTGCCAGCAGTACAGGCTATGGCTACACCTTC
cdr3_aa: CASSTGYGYTF
d_call: .
clone_size: .
j_call: TRBJ1-2
v_call: TRBV2

cdr3_nt: TGTGCCAGCAGCACCGGTCGGGCAGATACGCAGTATTTT
cdr3_aa: CASSTGRADTQYF
d_call: .
clone_size: few
j_call: TRBJ2-3
v_call: TRBV28

cdr3_nt: TGTGCCAGCAGCTGGCCCGGGGACAGGCCCTCCAACGAGCAGTACTTC
cdr3_aa: CASSWPGDRPSNEQYF
d_call: TRBD1
clone_size: .
j_call: TRBJ2-7
v_call: TRBV7-9

cdr3_nt: TGCGCCAGCAGTCAATCTATCGGGGGGGCTGATACGCAGTATTTT
cdr3_aa: CASSQSIGGADTQYF
d_call: TRBD2
clone_size: .
j_call: TRBJ2-3
v_call: TRBV4-3

cdr3_nt: TGTGCCAGCAGTTTGCCGGGGGGCGGTTATGAAAAACTGTTTTTT
cdr3_aa: CASSLPGGGYEKLFF
d_call: .
clone_size: .
j_call: TRBJ1-4
v_call: TRBV28

cdr3_nt: TGTGCCACCAGTCCCGGGATTGATCAGCCCCAGCATTTT
cdr3_aa: CATSPGIDQPQHF
d_call: .
clone_size: .
j_call: TRBJ1-5
v_call: TRBV15

cdr3_nt: TGTGCCAGCAGTTTAGGTTTTAGTCAGGCTTCCTACGAGCAGTACTTC
cdr3_aa: CASSLGFSQASYEQYF
d_call: .
clone_size: .
j_call: TRBJ2-7
v_call: TRBV27

cdr3_nt: TGCGCCAGCAGGATGACAGGGGTGACCATGAACACTGAAGCTTTCTTT
cdr3_aa: CASRMTGVTMNTEAFF
d_call: TRBD1
clone_size: .
j_call: TRBJ1-1
v_call: TRBV5-1

cdr3_nt: TGTGCCAGCATGGGCCTCCTCAGCTCCTATAATTCACCCCTCCACTTT
cdr3_aa: CASMGLLSSYNSPLHF
d_call: .
clone_size: .
j_call: TRBJ1-6
v_call: TRBV7-9

cdr3_nt: TGTGCCAGCACCAGGGGGCGGAGCACAGATACGCAGTATTTT
cdr3_aa: CASTRGRSTDTQYF
d_call: TRBD1
clone_size: .
j_call: TRBJ2-3
v_call: TRBV7-2

cdr3_nt: TGTGCCAGCAGCTTAGGGCAGCGGGGGACCCCGGGCGAGCAGTACTTC
cdr3_aa: CASSLGQRGTPGEQYF
d_call: TRBD2
clone_size: few
j_call: TRBJ2-7
v_call: TRBV7-8

cdr3_nt: TGTGCCAGCAGTGACTCTGGACAGGGGACCACTGAAGCTTTCTTT
cdr3_aa: CASSDSGQGTTEAFF
d_call: TRBD1
clone_size: .
j_call: TRBJ1-1
v_call: TRBV2

cdr3_nt: TGTGCCAGCAGTGACTCGGCCAGGGGGAACACTGAAGCTTTCTTT
cdr3_aa: CASSDSARGNTEAFF
d_call: .
clone_size: .
j_call: TRBJ1-1
v_call: TRBV6-4

cdr3_nt: TGTGCCTGGAGCACCAGGGGGGCTGAAGCTTTCTTT
cdr3_aa: CAWSTRGAEAFF
d_call: TRBD1
clone_size: .
j_call: TRBJ1-1
v_call: TRBV30

cdr3_nt: TGTGCCAGCAGCCCGCGACAGGGTCGAAACGAGCAGTACTTC
cdr3_aa: CASSPRQGRNEQYF
d_call: TRBD1
clone_size: .
j_call: TRBJ2-7
v_call: TRBV5-4

cdr3_nt: TGTGCCAGCAGCTTACGCAGGAACTATGGCTACACCTTC
cdr3_aa: CASSLRRNYGYTF
d_call: .
clone_size: .
j_call: TRBJ1-2
v_call: TRBV7-2

cdr3_nt: TGCAGCGTTGGCGCGGGTGGGGACAGGTTTTTCGGCAGCTATGGCTACACCTTC
cdr3_aa: CSVGAGGDRFFGSYGYTF
d_call: TRBD1
clone_size: .
j_call: TRBJ1-2
v_call: TRBV29-1

cdr3_nt: TGTGCCAGCAGCTCTAACGCCCCCGCGAAAGGGCAGGGGGCTACCTACGAGCAGTACTTC
cdr3_aa: CASSSNAPAKGQGATYEQYF
d_call: TRBD1
clone_size: .
j_call: TRBJ2-7
v_call: TRBV13

cdr3_nt: TGTGCCACCAGCAGGAGACAGGGGATCACCGGGGAGCTGTTTTTT
cdr3_aa: CATSRRQGITGELFF
d_call: TRBD1
clone_size: .
j_call: TRBJ2-2
v_call: TRBV15

cdr3_nt: TGTGCCAGCAGTGCCCCGACAGGGAGGACTTCACCCCTCCACTTT
cdr3_aa: CASSAPTGRTSPLHF
d_call: TRBD1
clone_size: once
j_call: TRBJ1-6
v_call: TRBV6-1

cdr3_nt: TGTGCCAGCAGCCTCCGGGACAGGGGGGCCAATAATGAAAAACTGTTTTTT
cdr3_aa: CASSLRDRGANNEKLFF
d_call: TRBD1
clone_size: few
j_call: TRBJ1-4
v_call: TRBV7-2

cdr3_nt: TGTGCCAGCAGCTTAGTTATCCTAGAAAAACTGTTTTTT
cdr3_aa: CASSLVILEKLFF
d_call: .
clone_size: .
j_call: TRBJ1-4
v_call: TRBV7-2

cdr3_nt: TGCGCCAGCAGCTTGGAGCTAGCGGGGGCCTACGAGCAGTACTTC
cdr3_aa: CASSLELAGAYEQYF
d_call: TRBD2
clone_size: .
j_call: TRBJ2-7
v_call: TRBV5-1

cdr3_nt: TGCGCCAGCAGCCCTTGGACAGGGGAAATTAACTATGGCTACACCTTC
cdr3_aa: CASSPWTGEINYGYTF
d_call: TRBD1
clone_size: .
j_call: TRBJ1-2
v_call: TRBV5-1

cdr3_nt: TGTGCCAGCAGCGCCAGCGTGGGGGGGCTATCGGAAAAACTGTTTTTT
cdr3_aa: CASSASVGGLSEKLFF
d_call: .
clone_size: once
j_call: TRBJ1-4
v_call: TRBV9

cdr3_nt: TGCGCCAGCAGCCAAAGACTACAGGGGCTATATGGCTACACCTTC
cdr3_aa: CASSQRLQGLYGYTF
d_call: TRBD1
clone_size: once
j_call: TRBJ1-2
v_call: TRBV4-3

cdr3_nt: TGTGCCAGCGGGCCCCGGGATTCCTCCTACGAGCAGTACTTC
cdr3_aa: CASGPRDSSYEQYF
d_call: .
clone_size: .
j_call: TRBJ2-7
v_call: TRBV6-6